These 22 T cell receptor beta chains were all obtained from the same sample, sequenced in a study of T cell repertoires in cytomegalovirus infection. TCRdb called the reads again in MiXCR, with one record for every CDR3 protein. The sample holds around 450,000 distinct CDR3 sequences; approximately 31% are singletons and the top ten take 12% to 15%. Source material: PBMCs. The receptors were gathered from a human donor in good health (CMV status not recorded). Some clones in this sample may be carry-over from other donors' samples.

The chain combines TRBV7-2 with TRBJ1-5; D remains unclear. Trimming took off 1 base at V and 6 bases at J, with 7 bases between the two ends. CDR1 is SGHTA, CDR2 FQGNSA, per germline. There are 13 residues in the CDR3. The CDR3 nucleotides are TGTGCCAGCAGCTTAGTGGGAGGTCAGCCCCAGCATTTT. Protein product: CASSLVGGQPQHF. Supplemented by reference TRBV7-2 and TRBJ1-5, the full variable domain reads GAGVSQSPSNKVTEKGKDVELRCDPISGHTALYWYRQSLGQGLEFLIYFQGNSAPDKSGLPSDRFSAERTGGSVSTLTIQRTQQEDSAVYLCASSLVGGQPQHFGDGTRLSIL.

This clonotype was found many times. V gene TRBV6-4 combines with J gene TRBJ2-3; 14 nucleotides align to TRBD2. The CDR3 is 16 residues long. Germline loops: CDR1 MRHNA, CDR2 SNTAGT. V lost 0 bases to trimming and J lost 4 bases; unmatched junction nucleotides: 0. The CDR3 spells CASSDSTSGGADTQYF. The CDR3 DNA reads as TGTGCCAGCAGTGACTCGACTAGCGGGGGGGCAGATACGCAGTATTTT.

The genes are TRBV4-2 and TRBJ2-7; perhaps TRBD1 as D (5 bases). CDR1 LGHNA and CDR2 YNFKEQ come from the germline V gene. This CDR3 has 14 residues. V shed 1 base and J shed 0 bases, with 7 bases lying between them. CDR3 sequence reads: CASSQADSSYEQYF. Here the CDR3 DNA reads TGTGCCAGCAGCCAAGCCGACAGCTCCTACGAGCAGTACTTC.

This rearrangement joins TRBV20-1 to TRBJ1-2; 8 nucleotides agree with TRBD1. The CDR3 is made up of 13 amino acids. Trimming cost V 6 bases and J 4 bases; bases outside gene matches: 7. CDR1 is DFQATT, CDR2 SNEGSKA, per germline (reference sequence). The CDR3 spells CSANRDRTYGYTF. As DNA, the CDR3 is TGCAGTGCCAACCGGGACAGGACCTATGGCTACACCTTC.

This chain joins TRBV29-1 and TRBJ2-7; possibly TRBD1 for D (5 bases). Trimming shortened V by 4 bases and J by 5 bases, and 15 bases separated the two germline ends. There are 13 residues in the CDR3. The germline gives CDR1 SQVTM, CDR2 ANQGSEA. This CDR3 reads CSVGGLLQDEQYF. CDR3 DNA sequence: TGCAGCGTTGGGGGCCTCCTTCAGGACGAGCAGTACTTC.

Only one count was recorded for this clonotype. This chain joins TRBV7-9 and TRBJ2-1; either TRBD1 or TRBD2 may fit D (5 bases each). The CDR3 consists of 12 residues. The germline V gene has CDR1 SEHNR and CDR2 FQNEAQ (reference sequence). V was pared by 4 bases and J by 7 bases, with 8 bases between. The CDR3 DNA reads TGTGCCAGCAGCTGGTGGGGGAATGAGCAGTTCTTC. Its protein is CASSWWGNEQFF.

This clonotype came up many times. This chain links TRBV4-3 with TRBJ2-1; 7 positions match TRBD1. Trimming cost V 1 base and J 0 bases; bases outside gene matches: 18. Germline CDR1 LGHNA, CDR2 YSLEER. CDR3 length equals 21 residues. The CDR3 sequence: CASSQALPNQLTGSSYNEQFF. The CDR3 DNA sequence: TGCGCCAGCAGCCAAGCACTCCCGAACCAATTGACAGGGAGCTCCTACAATGAGCAGTTCTTC.

A few counts support this clonotype. This sequence joins TRBV6-1 and TRBJ2-5, with 10 bases aligning to TRBD1. Trimming removed 7 bases from V and 5 bases from J; junction bases left unmatched: 10. The CDR3 sequence is 15 residues long. The germline CDR1 and CDR2 sequences are MNHNS and SASEGT. CDR3 sequence (DNA): TGTGCCAGCAACAAGGGACAGGGGATTGGGGAGACCCAGTACTTC. Amino acid sequence: CASNKGQGIGETQYF.

This clonotype was counted ten times or more. V gene TRBV12-3 or TRBV12-4 combines with J gene TRBJ2-2, with D perhaps TRBD1 (6 bases). The CDR3 loop spans 16 amino acids. The germline V and J ends were trimmed by 4 bases and 5 bases, with 17 bases remaining between them. For the CDR3, the DNA is TGTGCCAGCAGTTCCCCGGACAGCCTTTTTACCGGGGAGCTGTTTTTT. Protein sequence: CASSSPDSLFTGELFF.

Concerning this clonotype itself: The junction does not match germline at one end; this may be a read error. The chain links TRBV7-6 to TRBJ1-6; TRBD1 aligns across 11 bases. The CDR3 runs 16 residues. Germline CDR1 and CDR2: SGHVS and FNYEAQ. CDR3 nucleotides: TGTGCCAGCAGCTTAGCGGGACAGGGGGAGAATTCACCCCTCACCTTT. Its protein is CASSLAGQGENSPLTF.

This chain joins TRBV29-1 and TRBJ2-5; the D gene is possibly TRBD1 (5 bases). The germline gives CDR1 SQVTM, CDR2 ANQGSEA. The V end lost 3 bases, the J end lost 4 bases, and 9 bases lay between the germline ends. The CDR3 extends over 12 amino acids. The CDR3 sequence is CSVEGRRETQYF. The DNA for the CDR3 is TGCAGCGTTGAGGGGCGAAGAGAGACCCAGTACTTC.

This clonotype was counted ten times or more. This chain links TRBV7-6 with TRBJ2-7; 13 bases fit TRBD2. The CDR3 loop spans 18 amino acids. The J segment lost 0 bases and the V segment lost 5 bases, leaving 10 bases of the junction unmatched. Per the germline V gene, CDR1 is SGHVS and CDR2 is FNYEAQ. CDR3 nucleotides: TGTGCCAGCAGCCCCTCGGGACTAGCGGGAACAATCTCCTACGAGCAGTACTTC. Protein sequence: CASSPSGLAGTISYEQYF.

A few counts support this clonotype. This chain uses TRBV6-1 with TRBJ2-5; 9 bases align to TRBD2. J lost 5 bases, V lost 5 bases, and 12 bases had no gene match. This CDR3 is built from 16 residues. Germline-derived CDR1 and CDR2 are MNHNS and SASEGT. This CDR3 reads CASSQTAGGGGETQYF. Written as DNA, the CDR3 is TGTGCCAGCAGTCAAACCGCGGGGGGGGGGGGTGAGACCCAGTACTTC.

This clonotype was seen at least ten times. The chain is built from TRBV7-2 and TRBJ2-3, with no clear D. Germline CDR1 reads SGHTA; CDR2 reads FQGNSA. V lost 1 base to trimming and J lost 5 bases, with 7 bases between them. CDR3 length: 13 residues. CDR3 in DNA: TGTGCCAGCAGCTTAGGGTGGAGAGATACGCAGTATTTT. Residues: CASSLGWRDTQYF. Supplemented by reference TRBV7-2 and TRBJ2-3, the full variable domain reads GAGVSQSPSNKVTEKGKDVELRCDPISGHTALYWYRQSLGQGLEFLIYFQGNSAPDKSGLPSDRFSAERTGGSVSTLTIQRTQQEDSAVYLCASSLGWRDTQYFGPGTRLTVL.

The chain has TRBV5-4 and TRBJ1-2; 7 nucleotides agree with TRBD1. CDR3 length: 14 residues. Germline trimming cut 3 bases from V and 2 bases from J; bases unmatched to any gene: 4. Per germline, CDR1 SGHNT and CDR2 YYREEE (reference sequence). CDR3 sequence (DNA): TGTGCCAGCAGCTACGAGACAGGGAACTATGGCTACACCTTC. Translating gives CASSYETGNYGYTF.

This clonotype was recorded at least ten times. The V and J genes are TRBV7-6 and TRBJ2-1, with no clear D. Trimming removed 4 bases at V and 4 bases at J, with 14 bases between. The germline V gene encodes CDR1 SGHVS and CDR2 FNYEAQ. The CDR3 covers 15 residues. The CDR3 loop reads CASSSSTLGYNEQFF. The CDR3 nucleotides are TGTGCCAGCAGCTCGTCGACTTTAGGTTACAATGAGCAGTTCTTC.

This clonotype was recorded many times. This chain connects TRBV7-8 to TRBJ2-7, with 13 bases matching TRBD2. The CDR3 contains 15 residues. V dropped 5 bases and J dropped 3; count of bases not matched to a gene: 4. Germline CDR1 SGHVS, CDR2 FQNEAQ. DNA for the CDR3: TGTGCCAGCAGCCTGGGACTAGCGGGGAGCTACGAGCAGTACTTC. It is translated as CASSLGLAGSYEQYF.

This chain connects TRBV9 to TRBJ1-4; D gene ambiguous. Germline-derived CDR1 and CDR2 are SGDLS and YYNGEE. This CDR3 spans 15 amino acids. V lost 2 bases and J 0 bases, leaving 8 bases between the germline ends. For the CDR3, the DNA is TGTGCCAGCAGCGTCAGACCCGCAACTAATGAAAAACTGTTTTTT. Encoded protein: CASSVRPATNEKLFF.

This clonotype showed up many times. The J gene is TRBJ1-4, the V gene TRBV19; 7 bases are a match to TRBD1. With 3 bases clipped from V and 5 bases from J, the junction kept 9 bases outside the gene matches. CDR3 length: 16 residues. Germline loops: CDR1 LNHDA, CDR2 SQIVND (reference sequence). The CDR3 spells CASSIRRGPKNEKLFF. As DNA, the CDR3 is TGTGCCAGTAGTATTCGAAGGGGGCCTAAAAATGAAAAACTGTTTTTT.

The V gene is TRBV7-9, the J gene TRBJ2-1, with D perhaps matching TRBD2 (7 bases). CDR1 and CDR2 from the germline V gene are SEHNR and FQNEAQ (reference sequence). This CDR3 contains 16 residues. Between the trimmed V and J ends, which lost 5 bases and 5 bases, there was a span of 19 bases. CDR3 DNA: TGTGCCAGCAGCCCTTCCGGGGGGCGTACCAACAATGAGCAGTTCTTC. This encodes CASSPSGGRTNNEQFF.

V usage is TRBV4-1 and J usage is TRBJ2-7; D may be TRBD2 (5 bases). The CDR3 has 16 amino acids. Looked up from germline, CDR1 is MGHRA and CDR2 is YSYEKL. V was cut by 1 base and J by 3 bases, with 16 bases left in between. CDR3 DNA sequence: TGCGCCAGCAGCCAAGCAGACCTAGCCGTCGGCTACGAGCAGTACTTC. Translated, it gives CASSQADLAVGYEQYF.

This clonotype was detected only a few times. The rearrangement links TRBV20-1 to TRBJ2-5; TRBD2 matches 14 bases. CDR3 length: 17 residues. The V and J ends lost 1 base and 5 bases, in that order; junction bases with no gene match: 9. CDR1 and CDR2 from the germline V gene are DFQATT and SNEGSKA (reference sequence). CDR3 sequence: CSARGPTSGGAGETQYF. The DNA of the CDR3 is TGCAGTGCTAGAGGCCCGACTAGCGGGGGGGCCGGGGAGACCCAGTACTTC.